Below, 5 T cell receptor beta chains from the same sample are listed, as sequenced in a study of blood T cell repertoires in COVID-19. The protocol was immunoSEQ multiplex PCR, while the TCRdb copy is restricted to in-frame clones and leaves out a portion. The sample shows some 220,000 clones, more than 75% of them seen only once. Specimen: peripheral blood. The receptor source for this set is a human donor in a cohort sampled during active COVID-19.

The chain employs TRBV7-8 and TRBJ1-5; D is unresolved. V was trimmed by 5 bases and J by 2 bases, leaving 16 bases between them. The CDR3 contains 16 residues. From germline, CDR1 is SGHVS and CDR2 FQNEAQ. The CDR3 region is CASSPPAGIGNQPQHF. Here the CDR3 DNA reads TGTGCCAGCAGCCCCCCGGCGGGGATTGGCAATCAGCCCCAGCATTTT.

The V call is TRBV5-6, the J call TRBJ1-1, with D perhaps matching TRBD1 (5 bases). The CDR3 length is 16 residues. V was pared by 4 bases and J by 2 bases, with 18 bases between. Germline V lookup: CDR1 SGHDT, CDR2 YYEEEE. In nucleotides, the CDR3 is TGTGCCAGCAGCGCGCAGGGTTTTCTGGTAAACACTGAAGCTTTCTTT. Its translation is CASSAQGFLVNTEAFF.

This chain connects TRBV6-5 to TRBJ1-2; 7 nucleotides match TRBD1. The germline gives CDR1 MNHEY, CDR2 SVGAGI. V shed 8 bases and J 8 bases; nucleotides not matched to a gene: 8. The CDR3 extends over 12 amino acids. The CDR3 DNA reads TGTGCCAGCGGACAGGTTCCGTGGGGCTACACCTTC. Translated, it gives CASGQVPWGYTF.

The chain recombines TRBV3-1 (or the pseudogene TRBV3-2) with TRBJ1-4, with D maybe TRBD1 (6 bases). The CDR3 covers 13 residues. Trimming removed 3 bases at V and 7 bases at J, with 9 bases between. In germline, CDR1 is LGHDT, CDR2 YNNKEL (reference sequence). The CDR3 DNA reads as TGTGCCAGCAGCCAGGGGGCGACTGAAAAACTGTTTTTT. Translating it yields CASSQGATEKLFF.

J is TRBJ1-4 and V is TRBV7-9; 11 nucleotides line up with TRBD1. J lost 4 bases, V lost 5 bases, and 6 bases had no gene match. CDR1 and CDR2 (germline): SEHNR, FQNEAQ (reference sequence). The CDR3 is 16 amino acids. CDR3 DNA: TGTGCCAGCAGCCGGACAGGGGGCAGCTATAATGAAAAACTGTTTTTT. Its translation is CASSRTGGSYNEKLFF. The entire variable domain, with the rest obtained from reference TRBV7-9 and TRBJ1-4, is as follows: DTGVSQNPRHKITKRGQNVTFRCDPISEHNRLYWYRQTLGQGPEFLTYFQNEAQLEKSRLLSDRFSAERPKGSFSTLEIQRTEQGDSAMYLCASSRTGGSYNEKLFFGSGTQLSVL.